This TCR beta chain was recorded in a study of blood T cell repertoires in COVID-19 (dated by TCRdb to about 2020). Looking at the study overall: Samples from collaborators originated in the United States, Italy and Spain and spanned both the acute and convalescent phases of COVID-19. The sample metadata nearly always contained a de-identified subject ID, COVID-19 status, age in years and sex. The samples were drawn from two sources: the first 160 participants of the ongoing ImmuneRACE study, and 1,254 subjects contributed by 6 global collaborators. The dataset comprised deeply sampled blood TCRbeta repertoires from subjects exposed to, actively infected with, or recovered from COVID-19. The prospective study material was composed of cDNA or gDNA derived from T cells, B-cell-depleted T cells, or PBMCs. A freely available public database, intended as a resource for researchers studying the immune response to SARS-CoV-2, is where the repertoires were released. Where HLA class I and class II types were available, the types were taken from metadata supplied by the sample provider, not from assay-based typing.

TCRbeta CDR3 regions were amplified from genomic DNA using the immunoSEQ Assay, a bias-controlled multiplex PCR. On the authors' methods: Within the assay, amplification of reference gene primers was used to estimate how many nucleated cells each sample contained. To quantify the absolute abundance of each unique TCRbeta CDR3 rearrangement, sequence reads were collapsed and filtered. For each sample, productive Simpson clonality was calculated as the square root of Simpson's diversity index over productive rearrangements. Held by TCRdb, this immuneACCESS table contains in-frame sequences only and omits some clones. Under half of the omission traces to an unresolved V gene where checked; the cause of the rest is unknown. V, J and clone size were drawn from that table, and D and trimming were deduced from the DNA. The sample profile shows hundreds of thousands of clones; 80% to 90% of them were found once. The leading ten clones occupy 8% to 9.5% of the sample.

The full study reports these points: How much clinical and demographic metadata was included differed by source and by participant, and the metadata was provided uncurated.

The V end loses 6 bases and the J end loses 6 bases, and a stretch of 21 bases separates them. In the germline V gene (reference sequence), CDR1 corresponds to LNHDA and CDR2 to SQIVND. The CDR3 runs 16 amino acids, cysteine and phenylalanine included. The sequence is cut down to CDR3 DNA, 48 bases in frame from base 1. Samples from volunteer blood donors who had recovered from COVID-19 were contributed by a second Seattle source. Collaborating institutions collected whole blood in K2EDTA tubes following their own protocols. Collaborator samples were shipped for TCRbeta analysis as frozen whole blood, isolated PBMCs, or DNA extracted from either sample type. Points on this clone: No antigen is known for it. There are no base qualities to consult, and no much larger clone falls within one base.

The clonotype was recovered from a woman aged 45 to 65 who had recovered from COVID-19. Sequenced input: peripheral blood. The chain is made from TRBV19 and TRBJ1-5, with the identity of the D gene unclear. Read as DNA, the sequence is TGTGCCAGTAGCCTCAAGGAGGGTCGTTTCAGTCAGCCCCAGCATTTT. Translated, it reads CASSLKEGRFSQPQHF.